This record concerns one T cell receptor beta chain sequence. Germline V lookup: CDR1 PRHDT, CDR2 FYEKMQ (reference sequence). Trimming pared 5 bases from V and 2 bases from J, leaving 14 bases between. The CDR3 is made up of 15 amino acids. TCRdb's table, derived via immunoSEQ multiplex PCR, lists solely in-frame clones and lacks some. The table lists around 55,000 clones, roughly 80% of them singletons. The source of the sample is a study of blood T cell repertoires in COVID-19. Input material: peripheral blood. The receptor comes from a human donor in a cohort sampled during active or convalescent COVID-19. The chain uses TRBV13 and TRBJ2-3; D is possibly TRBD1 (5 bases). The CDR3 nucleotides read TGTGCCAGCAGCACATCCCGACAGTCCACAGATACGCAGTATTTT. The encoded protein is CASSTSRQSTDTQYF.